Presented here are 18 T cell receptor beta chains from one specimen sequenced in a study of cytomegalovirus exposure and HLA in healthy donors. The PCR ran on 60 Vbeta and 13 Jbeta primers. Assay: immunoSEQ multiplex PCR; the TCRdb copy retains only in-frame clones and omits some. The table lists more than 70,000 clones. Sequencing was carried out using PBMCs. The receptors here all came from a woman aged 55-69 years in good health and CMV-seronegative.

The CDR3 DNA sequence: TGTGCCAGCTCCCCCGGGACAAGGACCCACGAGCAGTACTTC. Protein: CASSPGTRTHEQYF. The rearrangement joins TRBV2 to TRBJ2-5; D possibly corresponds to TRBD1 (6 bases). The end of the DNA is better explained by TRBJ2-7, so the J call may be wrong. CDR3 length equals 14 residues. Germline V gene lookup returns CDR1 SNHLY and CDR2 FYNNEI.

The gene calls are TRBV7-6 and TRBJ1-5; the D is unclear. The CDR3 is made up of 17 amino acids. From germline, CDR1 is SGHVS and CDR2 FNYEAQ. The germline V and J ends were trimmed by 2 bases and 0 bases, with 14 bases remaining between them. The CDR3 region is CASSLWSRGDSNQPQHF. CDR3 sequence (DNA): TGTGCCAGCAGCTTATGGTCGCGGGGTGATAGCAATCAGCCCCAGCATTTT.

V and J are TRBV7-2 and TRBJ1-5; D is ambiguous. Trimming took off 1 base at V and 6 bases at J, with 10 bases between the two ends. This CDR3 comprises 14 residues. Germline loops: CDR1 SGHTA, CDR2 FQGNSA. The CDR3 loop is CASSLGAVTQPQHF. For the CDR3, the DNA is TGTGCCAGCAGCTTAGGGGCAGTCACTCAGCCCCAGCATTTT.

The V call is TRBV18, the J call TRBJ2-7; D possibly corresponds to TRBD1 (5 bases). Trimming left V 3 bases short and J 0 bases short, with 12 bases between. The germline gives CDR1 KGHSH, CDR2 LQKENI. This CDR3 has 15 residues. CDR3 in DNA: TGTGCCAGCTCACCCGGACAATATAGCTCCTACGAGCAGTACTTC. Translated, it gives CASSPGQYSSYEQYF.

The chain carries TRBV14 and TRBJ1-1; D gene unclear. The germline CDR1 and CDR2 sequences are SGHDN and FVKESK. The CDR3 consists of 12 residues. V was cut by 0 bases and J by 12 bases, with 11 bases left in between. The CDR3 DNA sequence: TGTGCCAGCAGCCAAGACCCCGGGGTTCCTTTCTTT. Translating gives CASSQDPGVPFF.

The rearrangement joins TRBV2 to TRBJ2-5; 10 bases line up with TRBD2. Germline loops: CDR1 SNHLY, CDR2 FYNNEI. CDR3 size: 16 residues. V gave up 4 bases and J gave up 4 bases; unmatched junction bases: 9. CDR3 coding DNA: TGTGCCAGCAGTGTGCTAGCGGGAGCCGCGATAGAGACCCAGTACTTC. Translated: CASSVLAGAAIETQYF.

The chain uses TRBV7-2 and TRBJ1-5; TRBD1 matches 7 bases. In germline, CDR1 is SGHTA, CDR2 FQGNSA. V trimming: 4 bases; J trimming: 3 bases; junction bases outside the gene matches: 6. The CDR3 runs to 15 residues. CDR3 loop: CASSWLGGPNQPQHF. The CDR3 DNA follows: TGTGCCAGCAGCTGGCTAGGGGGCCCCAATCAGCCCCAGCATTTT.

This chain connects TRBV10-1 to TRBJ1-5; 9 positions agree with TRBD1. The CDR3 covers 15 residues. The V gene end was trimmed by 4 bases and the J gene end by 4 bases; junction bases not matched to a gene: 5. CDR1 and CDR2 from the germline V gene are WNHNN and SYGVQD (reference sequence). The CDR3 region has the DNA TGCGCCAGCAGTGTTGGAGGACAGGGGAATCAGCCCCAGCATTTT. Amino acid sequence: CASSVGGQGNQPQHF.

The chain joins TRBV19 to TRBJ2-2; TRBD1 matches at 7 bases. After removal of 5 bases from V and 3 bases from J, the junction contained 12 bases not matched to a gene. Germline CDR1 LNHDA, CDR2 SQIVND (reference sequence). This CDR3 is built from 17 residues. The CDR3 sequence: CASSAATGIWDTGELFF. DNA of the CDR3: TGTGCCAGTAGTGCAGCGACAGGGATATGGGACACCGGGGAGCTGTTTTTT.

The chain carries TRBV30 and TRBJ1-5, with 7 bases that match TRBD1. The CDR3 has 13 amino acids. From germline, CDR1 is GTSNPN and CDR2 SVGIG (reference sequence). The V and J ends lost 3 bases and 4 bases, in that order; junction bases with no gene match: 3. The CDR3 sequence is CAWSTTGNQPQHF. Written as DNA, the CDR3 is TGTGCCTGGAGCACGACAGGGAATCAGCCCCAGCATTTT.

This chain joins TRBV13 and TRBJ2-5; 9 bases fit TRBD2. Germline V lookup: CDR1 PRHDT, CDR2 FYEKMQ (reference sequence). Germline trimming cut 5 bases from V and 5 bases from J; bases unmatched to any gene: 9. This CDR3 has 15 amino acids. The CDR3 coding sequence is TGTGCCAGCAGCCCCCCGGCGGGAGGGAGGGAGACCCAGTACTTC. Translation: CASSPPAGGRETQYF. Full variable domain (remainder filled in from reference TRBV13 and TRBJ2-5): AAGVIQSPRHLIKEKRETATLKCYPIPRHDTVYWYQQGPGQDPQFLISFYEKMQSDKGSIPDRFSAQQFSDYHSELNMSSLELGDSALYFCASSPPAGGRETQYFGPGTRLLVL.

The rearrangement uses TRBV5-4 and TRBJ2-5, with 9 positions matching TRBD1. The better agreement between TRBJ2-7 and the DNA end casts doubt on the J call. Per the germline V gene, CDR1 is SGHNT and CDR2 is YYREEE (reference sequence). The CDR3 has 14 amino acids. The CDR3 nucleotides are TGTGCCAGCAGCCCCGGGACAGGGAGGTACGAGCAGTACTTC. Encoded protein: CASSPGTGRYEQYF.

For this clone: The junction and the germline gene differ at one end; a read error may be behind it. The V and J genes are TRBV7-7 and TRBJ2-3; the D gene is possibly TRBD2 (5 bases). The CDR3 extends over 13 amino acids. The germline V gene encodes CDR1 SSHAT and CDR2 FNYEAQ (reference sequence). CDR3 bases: TGTGCTAGCAGCTCTAATTGGAGGGATACGCAGTATTTT. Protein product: CASSSNWRDTQYF.

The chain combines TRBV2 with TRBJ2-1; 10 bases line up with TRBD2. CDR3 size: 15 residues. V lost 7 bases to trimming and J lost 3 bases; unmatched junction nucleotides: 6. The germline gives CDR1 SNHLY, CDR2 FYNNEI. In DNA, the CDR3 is TGTGCCAGCATAGGGGCTAGCGGGAGCTACAATGAGCAGTTCTTC. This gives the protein CASIGASGSYNEQFF. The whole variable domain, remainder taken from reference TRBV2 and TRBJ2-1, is EPEVTQTPSHQVTQMGQEVILRCVPISNHLYFYWYRQILGQKVEFLVSFYNNEISEKSEIFDDQFSVERPDGSNFTLKIRSTKLEDSAMYFCASIGASGSYNEQFFGPGTRLTVL.

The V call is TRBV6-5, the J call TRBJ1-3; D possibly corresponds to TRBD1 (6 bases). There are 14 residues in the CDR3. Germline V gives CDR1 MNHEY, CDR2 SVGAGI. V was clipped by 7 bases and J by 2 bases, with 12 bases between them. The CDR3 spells CASTHQGPGNTIYF. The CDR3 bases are TGTGCCAGCACACACCAGGGGCCTGGAAACACCATATATTTT.

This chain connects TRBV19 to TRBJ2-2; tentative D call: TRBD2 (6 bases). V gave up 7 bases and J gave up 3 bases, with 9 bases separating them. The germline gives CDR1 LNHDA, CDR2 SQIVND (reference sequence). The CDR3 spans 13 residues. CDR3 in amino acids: CASKVADTGELFF. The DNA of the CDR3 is TGTGCCAGTAAGGTAGCGGACACCGGGGAGCTGTTTTTT. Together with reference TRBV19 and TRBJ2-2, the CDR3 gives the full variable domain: DGGITQSPKYLFRKEGQNVTLSCEQNLNHDAMYWYRQDPGQGLRLIYYSQIVNDFQKGDIAEGYSVSREKKESFPLTVTSAQKNPTAFYLCASKVADTGELFFGEGSRLTVL.

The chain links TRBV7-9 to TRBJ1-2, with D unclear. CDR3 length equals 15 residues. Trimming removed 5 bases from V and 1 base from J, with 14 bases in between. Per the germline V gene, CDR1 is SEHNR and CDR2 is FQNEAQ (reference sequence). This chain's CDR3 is CASSLHSSDNYGYTF. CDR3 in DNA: TGTGCCAGCAGCCTTCACAGTTCGGATAACTATGGCTACACCTTC. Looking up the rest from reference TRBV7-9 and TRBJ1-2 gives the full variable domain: DTGVSQNPRHKITKRGQNVTFRCDPISEHNRLYWYRQTLGQGPEFLTYFQNEAQLEKSRLLSDRFSAERPKGSFSTLEIQRTEQGDSAMYLCASSLHSSDNYGYTFGSGTRLTVV.

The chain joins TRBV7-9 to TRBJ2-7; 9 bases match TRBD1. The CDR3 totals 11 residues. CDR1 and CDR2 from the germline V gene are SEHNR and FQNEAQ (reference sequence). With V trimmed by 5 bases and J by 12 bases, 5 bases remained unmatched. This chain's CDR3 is CASSLGQGSYF. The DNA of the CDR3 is TGTGCCAGCAGCCTTGGACAGGGGTCGTACTTC.